The clone carrying this TCR beta chain was picked up many times. Absence of ophthalmopathy progression within 18 months defined stable Graves' hyperthyroidism. Hyperthyroidism was newly diagnosed in patients aged 18 to 65 (duration under 2 months). Uncontrolled infection, other autoimmune disease, pregnancy or lactation barred patients from enrollment. This CDR3 contains 14 residues. Trimming cost V 7 bases and J 9 bases; bases outside gene matches: 11. Germline CDR1 is MNHNS and CDR2 is SASEGT. This record belongs to a study of T cells in Graves' hyperthyroidism and ophthalmopathy. It was RNA transcripts that yielded the amplified TCR beta CDR3 regions. HTBI primers were the set used in a first-round RT-PCR of the TCR CDR3. TCRdb re-derived calls from the multiplex PCR reads in MiXCR, one entry per CDR3 protein. The repertoire holds under 650,000 distinct CDR3 sequences, with around 16% as singletons.

The sequence was obtained from a woman aged 25 to 45 with Graves' hyperthyroidism. Sequencing was carried out using blood. V and J are TRBV6-1 and TRBJ1-2; TRBD1 agrees at 10 bases. The chain's CDR3 is CASTLGTGVFSYTF. In DNA form, the CDR3 reads TGTGCCAGCACCTTGGGGACAGGGGTGTTCAGCTACACCTTC.